This T cell receptor (beta chain) was recorded in a study of control samples from healthy donors and cancer patients. The germline CDR1 and CDR2 sequences are MNHEY and SMNVEV (reference sequence). The germline V and J ends were trimmed by 2 bases and 0 bases, with 7 bases remaining between them. This CDR3 is 14 amino acids long. Sequencing was performed with immunoSEQ multiplex PCR; in TCRdb, only in-frame clones are kept and a portion is missing. The sample consists of 150,000 to 200,000 clones, more than 80% of them appearing once. Points on this clone: The same CDR3 arises from other DNA sequences in this sample as well.

This chain links TRBV27 with TRBJ1-2; the D is unclear. The sequencing input was blood. This sequence was found in a man in his thirties or forties in good health. CDR3 bases: TGTGCCAGCAGTTTAGACGGCACTAACTATGGCTACACCTTC. Its translation is CASSLDGTNYGYTF.